This TCR beta chain is from a study of patients and donors after allogeneic stem cell transplantation. Many counts were recorded for this clonotype. One end of the junction does not line up with germline, which may come from a read error. Each CDR3 protein gets one entry after TCRdb re-called the RT-PCR reads with MiXCR. The data show 400,000 to 450,000 distinct CDR3 sequences, with roughly 16% seen just once and just over 7% held by the top ten. The CDR3 is 14 residues long. Germline V gene lookup returns CDR1 SGHRS and CDR2 YFSETQ. This chain joins TRBV5-1 and TRBJ1-5; 8 bases agree with TRBD1. The sequenced material came from blood, either unsorted or a sorted T cell fraction (not recorded which). The origin of this receptor is a human donor who was either an allogeneic HSCT recipient or a stem cell or donor lymphocyte infusion donor (not recorded which). It is not recorded whose cells these are; they may come from a transplant donor. The DNA for the CDR3 is TGTGCCAGCAGTCCTGGGACAGGTAATCAGCCCCAGCATTTT. Its protein product is CASSPGTGNQPQHF.